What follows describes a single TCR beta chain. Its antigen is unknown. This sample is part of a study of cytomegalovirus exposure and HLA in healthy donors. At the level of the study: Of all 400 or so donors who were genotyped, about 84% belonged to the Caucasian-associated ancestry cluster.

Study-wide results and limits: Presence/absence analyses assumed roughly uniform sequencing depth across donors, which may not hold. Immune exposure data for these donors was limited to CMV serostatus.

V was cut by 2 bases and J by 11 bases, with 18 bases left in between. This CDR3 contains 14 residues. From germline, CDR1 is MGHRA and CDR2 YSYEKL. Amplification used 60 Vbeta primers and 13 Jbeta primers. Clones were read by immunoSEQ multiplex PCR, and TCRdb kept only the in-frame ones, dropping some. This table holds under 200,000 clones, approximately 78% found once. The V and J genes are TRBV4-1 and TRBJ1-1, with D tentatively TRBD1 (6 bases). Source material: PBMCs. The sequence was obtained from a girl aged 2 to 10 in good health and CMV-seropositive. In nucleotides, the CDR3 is TGCGCCAGCAGCCAACTCACAGGGTTTCGAGCGGCTTTCTTT. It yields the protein CASSQLTGFRAAFF.